These 11 T cell receptor beta chains came from one sample sequenced in a study of T cells after yellow fever vaccination. Each CDR3 protein is one row after TCRdb ran MiXCR on the 5' RACE reads. Of fewer than 450,000 distinct CDR3 sequences listed, 8.1% are singletons. Here the sequenced sample was PBMCs, taken 35 to 50 days after the first yellow fever vaccination. The receptors were gathered from a man between 18 and 29 years old who received the YFV17D yellow fever vaccine.

The chain employs TRBV19 and TRBJ1-1; 9 positions agree with TRBD1. The CDR3 extends over 15 amino acids. Germline lookup yields CDR1 LNHDA and CDR2 SQIVND (reference sequence). The V gene end was trimmed by 9 bases and the J gene end by 1 base; junction bases not matched to a gene: 9. The CDR3 loop reads CASGPPDRGNTEAFF. The CDR3 DNA reads TGTGCCAGCGGTCCCCCGGACAGGGGGAACACTGAAGCTTTCTTT.

A few counts support this clonotype. J is TRBJ2-2 and V is TRBV6-2 or TRBV6-3; 7 bases are a match to TRBD1. This CDR3 comprises 15 residues. Germline V gene sequence: CDR1 MNHEY, CDR2 SVGEGT. V was pared by 8 bases and J by 3 bases, with 9 bases of the junction left unmatched. The CDR3 region is CASATGVTDTGELFF. In DNA, the CDR3 is TGTGCCAGCGCCACAGGGGTCACGGACACCGGGGAGCTGTTTTTT.

This clonotype was detected only a few times. The gene calls are TRBV7-9 and TRBJ2-5, with a tentative D call TRBD2 (5 bases). Germline V gene lookup returns CDR1 SEHNR and CDR2 FQNEAQ (reference sequence). Trimming stripped 5 bases from V and 5 bases from J, with 24 bases between. The CDR3 sequence is 17 residues long. The CDR3 region is CASSRRRTLAAAETQYF. The CDR3 DNA is TGTGCCAGCAGCAGGAGGCGGACCCTCGCGGCCGCGGAGACCCAGTACTTC.

Only a few counts were recorded for this clonotype. The CDR3 loop is CASSLARDRLQETQYF. The DNA of the CDR3 is TGTGCCAGCAGCTTAGCGCGAGACAGACTCCAAGAGACCCAGTACTTC. V is TRBV7-8 and J is TRBJ2-5; possible D gene TRBD1, 5 bases. The V end was cut by 0 bases, the J end by 1 base, with 12 bases between. Germline CDR1 reads SGHVS; CDR2 reads FQNEAQ. The CDR3 consists of 16 residues.

V and J are TRBV24-1 and TRBJ2-5; D may be TRBD1 or TRBD2 (5 bases each). The CDR3 contains 16 residues. Trimming took off 3 bases at V and 4 bases at J, with 17 bases between the two ends. Germline assignment: CDR1 KGHDR and CDR2 SFDVKD. CDR3 DNA sequence: TGTGCCACCAGTGATGACGGGACCCCCCTCGGAGAGACCCAGTACTTC. Translated, it gives CATSDDGTPLGETQYF.

This clonotype was seen only a few times. V and J are TRBV12-3 or TRBV12-4 and TRBJ1-3, with D possibly being TRBD1 (5 bases). This CDR3 is built from 16 residues. V lost 4 bases and J lost 0, with 13 bases in between. The CDR3 nucleotides are TGTGCCAGCAGTTCCTCCCGGGGCTTCTCTGGAAACACCATATATTTT. Translating it yields CASSSSRGFSGNTIYF.

V gene TRBV7-2 combines with J gene TRBJ2-6; D perhaps matches TRBD1 (5 bases). Trimming stripped 3 bases from V and 6 bases from J, with 15 bases between. The CDR3 runs to 16 residues. The V gene's germline CDR1 is SGHTA and CDR2 FQGNSA. The CDR3 sequence is CASSFNPGYQANVLTF. Here the CDR3 DNA reads TGTGCCAGCAGCTTTAACCCAGGGTATCAGGCCAACGTCCTGACTTTC.

This chain's CDR3 is CSARNPGLAGGLPYNEQFF. CDR3 DNA: TGCAGTGCTAGGAACCCGGGACTAGCGGGGGGTCTCCCCTACAATGAGCAGTTCTTC. The rearrangement joins TRBV20-1 to TRBJ2-1; 15 nucleotides match TRBD2. Germline CDR1 reads DFQATT; CDR2 reads SNEGSKA (reference sequence). The CDR3 sequence is 19 residues long. Trimming took 3 bases from V and 2 from J; bases not matched to a gene: 11.

This clonotype was recorded a few times. The V gene is TRBV5-1, the J gene TRBJ1-1; TRBD1 is a possible D gene (5 bases). The CDR3 runs to 14 residues. V lost 0 bases and J 7 bases, leaving 13 bases between the germline ends. Germline CDR1 and CDR2: SGHRS and YFSETQ. CDR3 sequence: CASSLEVGTDEAFF. In DNA, the CDR3 is TGCGCCAGCAGCTTGGAAGTTGGGACGGATGAAGCTTTCTTT. The full variable domain, in which reference TRBV5-1 and TRBJ1-1 provide the parts outside the CDR3, is KAGVTQTPRYLIKTRGQQVTLSCSPISGHRSVSWYQQTPGQGLQFLFEYFSETQRNKGNFPGRFSGRQFSNSRSEMNVSTLELGDSALYLCASSLEVGTDEAFFGQGTRLTVV.

This clonotype has more than one count but fewer than ten. The V call is TRBV11-2, the J call TRBJ2-1; 7 bases agree with TRBD1. This CDR3 contains 12 residues. V was clipped by 5 bases and J by 10 bases; unmatched bases: 5. The germline V gene encodes CDR1 SGHAT and CDR2 FQNNGV. In DNA, the CDR3 is TGTGCCAGCAGCCATGGGACAGCAGAGCAGTTCTTC. Its translation: CASSHGTAEQFF.

This clonotype occurred a few times. V gene TRBV5-1 combines with J gene TRBJ1-1, with a tentative D call TRBD1 (6 bases). This CDR3 is 16 amino acids long. Germline V lookup: CDR1 SGHRS, CDR2 YFSETQ. V lost 0 bases and J 1 base, leaving 13 bases between the germline ends. This CDR3 reads CASSLAPGHTNTEAFF. CDR3 nucleotide sequence: TGCGCCAGCAGCTTGGCACCGGGACACACGAACACTGAAGCTTTCTTT.